Presented here are 5 T cell receptor beta chains from one specimen sequenced in a study of PD-1 blockade in mismatch repair-deficient tumors. Some clones are missing from TCRdb's copy, which holds only in-frame ones; the method was immunoSEQ multiplex PCR. Of tens of thousands of clones in the sample, roughly 80% are singletons; the top ten hold less than 6.5%. The sample in question was peripheral blood, obtained 44 weeks after starting pembrolizumab. The receptors originated from an adult with mismatch repair-deficient cancer.

This clone has a single count. The chain combines TRBV30 with TRBJ2-3; tentatively, D is TRBD2 (5 bases). Germline assignment: CDR1 GTSNPN and CDR2 SVGIG (reference sequence). V was cut by 2 bases and J by 1 base, with 10 bases left in between. The CDR3 runs to 14 residues. The CDR3 nucleotides are TGTGCCTGGAGTTTGGGGAGCGGCACAGATACGCAGTATTTT. Amino acid sequence: CAWSLGSGTDTQYF.

The table lists this clone with a count of one. This chain joins TRBV6-1 and TRBJ2-7, with 7 bases matching TRBD1. The CDR3 contains 16 residues. The germline V gene has CDR1 MNHNS and CDR2 SASEGT. The trim removed 4 bases at V and 6 bases at J, leaving 15 bases unmatched. Here the CDR3 reads CASSGQGAGAGGEQYF. CDR3 DNA: TGTGCCAGCAGTGGACAGGGAGCCGGAGCCGGAGGCGAGCAGTACTTC.

The chain links TRBV11-2 to TRBJ2-3, with TRBD2 matching 11 bases. J gave up 5 bases and V 4 bases, and 2 bases lay outside the gene matches. This CDR3 is built from 14 residues. The V gene's germline CDR1 is SGHAT and CDR2 FQNNGV. CDR3 protein: CASSSGLAGDTQYF. The CDR3 DNA follows: TGTGCCAGCAGCTCCGGACTAGCGGGAGATACGCAGTATTTT.

In the case of this clone: This sample also contains other DNA sequences that code for the same CDR3. The V gene is TRBV7-9, the J gene TRBJ2-1, with D uncertain. The CDR3 is 12 residues long. The germline CDR1 and CDR2 sequences are SEHNR and FQNEAQ (reference sequence). V was cut by 1 base and J by 9 bases, with 7 bases left in between. The CDR3 region has the DNA TGTGCCAGCAGCTTAGTGGTTGGTGAGCAGTTCTTC. Translating it yields CASSLVVGEQFF.

This clone came up a few times. This rearrangement joins TRBV19 to TRBJ1-5; 7 nucleotides align to TRBD1. Germline values: CDR1 LNHDA, CDR2 SQIVND (reference sequence). The V and J ends lost 4 bases and 7 bases, in that order; junction bases with no gene match: 7. This CDR3 comprises 14 residues. As DNA, the CDR3 is TGTGCCAGTAGTACCGACAGGGTGAGGCAGCCCCAGCATTTT. Translated: CASSTDRVRQPQHF.